The 11 T cell receptor beta chains reported below all come from one sample, sequenced in a study of blood T cell repertoires in COVID-19. Sequencing was performed with immunoSEQ multiplex PCR; in TCRdb, only in-frame clones are kept and a portion is missing. The table includes 160,000 or so clones, approximately 80% detected once. Sequencing input: peripheral blood. These receptors came from a human donor in a cohort sampled during active COVID-19.

The DNA of the CDR3 is TGTGCCACCAGTGAACCGGGACAGGGCCACGAGCAGTACTTC. It is translated as CATSEPGQGHEQYF. This chain connects TRBV24-1 to TRBJ2-7; TRBD1 matches at 9 bases. The J segment lost 5 bases and the V segment lost 4 bases, leaving 5 bases of the junction unmatched. CDR1 is KGHDR and CDR2 is SFDVKD in the germline V gene. CDR3 size: 14 residues.

The genes are TRBV5-1 and TRBJ1-1, with a tentative D call TRBD1 (6 bases). The CDR3 sequence is 16 residues long. Trimming left V 1 base short and J 2 bases short, with 15 bases between. The germline V gene has CDR1 SGHRS and CDR2 YFSETQ. CDR3 bases: TGCGCCAGCAGCTTGAAACAGGGAGGGGATAACACTGAAGCTTTCTTT. It is translated as CASSLKQGGDNTEAFF.

The chain employs TRBV12-3 or TRBV12-4 and TRBJ2-7, with 7 nucleotides matching TRBD1. V trimming: 7 bases; J trimming: 5 bases; junction bases outside the gene matches: 5. The CDR3 is 12 residues long. DNA for the CDR3: TGTGCCAGCAAGACAGGGTGGGACGAGCAGTACTTC. Encoded protein: CASKTGWDEQYF.

The chain uses TRBV5-6 and TRBJ2-5; D is possibly TRBD2 (6 bases). Germline V CDR1 and CDR2: SGHDT, YYEEEE. The CDR3 consists of 14 residues. V lost 0 bases and J lost 0, with 6 bases in between. The CDR3 bases are TGTGCCAGCAGCTTGGGGGGGGACCAAGAGACCCAGTACTTC. It specifies CASSLGGDQETQYF.

The rearrangement links TRBV28 to TRBJ1-2, with 8 bases fitting TRBD1. V gave up 5 bases and J gave up 4 bases; unmatched junction bases: 9. Germline CDR1 and CDR2: MDHEN and SYDVKM. The CDR3 runs 15 residues. CDR3 amino acids: CASSTWDRWGYGYTF. The CDR3 DNA sequence: TGTGCCAGCAGTACCTGGGACAGGTGGGGCTATGGCTACACCTTC.

The chain uses TRBV24-1 and TRBJ1-3; no definite D call. Germline values: CDR1 KGHDR, CDR2 SFDVKD. V lost 1 base, J lost 0 bases, and 6 bases lay in between. The CDR3 runs to 15 residues. The CDR3 DNA reads as TGTGCCACCAGTGATTTAGCCCCCTCTGGAAACACCATATATTTT. Translating gives CATSDLAPSGNTIYF.

J is TRBJ2-7 and V is TRBV10-1, with TRBD2 identical over 10 bases. J was trimmed by 7 bases and V by 4 bases; bases with no gene match: 7. CDR3 length: 14 amino acids. Looked up from germline, CDR1 is WNHNN and CDR2 is SYGVQD (reference sequence). The CDR3 spells CASSGGLAGEEQYF. CDR3 coding DNA: TGCGCCAGCAGTGGCGGGCTAGCGGGAGAAGAGCAGTACTTC.

The V and J genes are TRBV7-2 and TRBJ1-6; D is possibly TRBD1 (5 bases). Trimming pared 3 bases from V and 7 bases from J, leaving 10 bases between. CDR3 length: 14 residues. Germline CDR1 SGHTA, CDR2 FQGNSA. CDR3 loop: CASSFPGKNSPLHF. CDR3 sequence (DNA): TGTGCCAGCAGCTTCCCAGGGAAGAATTCACCCCTCCACTTT.

This clone was found a few times. The rearrangement links TRBV4-1 to TRBJ1-1; a weak D match, TRBD1 (5 bases). V gave up 3 bases and J gave up 2 bases, with 10 bases separating them. Germline V CDR1 and CDR2: MGHRA, YSYEKL. The CDR3 is 14 amino acids. For the CDR3, the DNA is TGCGCCAGCAGCCATCCAGGGCCAAACACTGAAGCTTTCTTT. This gives the protein CASSHPGPNTEAFF.

The chain carries TRBV7-2 and TRBJ1-4; TRBD1 might be the D (6 bases). Per the germline V gene, CDR1 is SGHTA and CDR2 is FQGNSA. The V end lost 4 bases, the J end lost 5 bases, and 8 bases lay between the germline ends. This CDR3 region has 13 residues. The CDR3 sequence is CASSYGQNEKLFF. CDR3 DNA sequence: TGTGCCAGCAGCTACGGACAGAATGAAAAACTGTTTTTT. Full variable domain (remainder filled in from reference TRBV7-2 and TRBJ1-4): GAGVSQSPSNKVTEKGKDVELRCDPISGHTALYWYRQSLGQGLEFLIYFQGNSAPDKSGLPSDRFSAERTGGSVSTLTIQRTQQEDSAVYLCASSYGQNEKLFFGSGTQLSVL.

The chain is built from TRBV14 and TRBJ2-7; D might be TRBD2 (6 bases). Germline CDR1 and CDR2: SGHDN and FVKESK. The CDR3 consists of 14 residues. Trimming took 1 base from V and 2 from J, leaving 9 bases between them. The CDR3 here is CASSQVGGAYEQYF. In DNA form, the CDR3 reads TGTGCCAGCAGCCAAGTCGGAGGGGCCTACGAGCAGTACTTC.